Below are 15 T cell receptor beta chains sequenced from a single sample in a study of blood T cell repertoires in COVID-19. Profiling relied on immunoSEQ multiplex PCR, and the TCRdb table lists in-frame clones only, not all of them. The data contain about 270,000 clones, roughly 85% of them singletons. Sequencing used peripheral blood. The receptors derive from a woman in her sixties or seventies with acute or convalescent COVID-19.

This clone was found once. V and J are TRBV18 and TRBJ1-2; D not resolved. This CDR3 is 12 amino acids long. Trimming took 5 bases from V and 2 from J, leaving 6 bases between them. Germline V gives CDR1 KGHSH, CDR2 LQKENI. This chain's CDR3 is CASSGRNYGYTF. For the CDR3, the DNA is TGTGCCAGCTCAGGCAGAAACTATGGCTACACCTTC.

This rearrangement joins TRBV14 to TRBJ2-3; 14 nucleotides agree with TRBD2. The CDR3 is 17 amino acids. Trimming at V came to 0 bases and at J to 8 bases, leaving 7 bases not matched to a gene. Looked up from germline, CDR1 is SGHDN and CDR2 is FVKESK. The CDR3 loop reads CASSQDLGTSGGVTQYF. As DNA, the CDR3 is TGTGCCAGCAGCCAAGATCTGGGGACTAGCGGGGGTGTTACGCAGTATTTT.

CDR3 residues: CASSLGLSEADTQYF. The CDR3 bases are TGTGCCAGCAGCTTAGGGCTTAGCGAGGCAGATACGCAGTATTTT. The chain recombines TRBV7-9 with TRBJ2-3, with TRBD2 as a possible D gene (5 bases). CDR3 length: 15 amino acids. Per the germline V gene, CDR1 is SEHNR and CDR2 is FQNEAQ (reference sequence). V shed 1 base and J shed 4 bases, with 12 bases lying between them.

CDR3 sequence reads: CASSPDRNYGYTF. CDR3 in DNA: TGTGCCAGCAGCCCCGACAGGAACTATGGCTACACCTTC. The rearrangement links TRBV7-2 to TRBJ1-2; possible D gene TRBD1, 6 bases. The CDR3 totals 13 residues. The ends were cut back, 5 bases at V and 2 bases at J, with 9 bases in the middle. From germline, CDR1 is SGHTA and CDR2 FQGNSA.

The rearrangement uses TRBV9 and TRBJ2-5, with D unresolved. CDR3 length: 16 residues. V was clipped by 0 bases and J by 2 bases, with 14 bases between them. Germline-derived CDR1 and CDR2 are SGDLS and YYNGEE. The CDR3 protein is CASSVGSLSPQETQYF. The CDR3 DNA is TGTGCCAGCAGCGTAGGGTCACTATCCCCTCAAGAGACCCAGTACTTC.

This chain uses TRBV29-1 with TRBJ2-1, with 14 bases matching TRBD2. J was trimmed by 8 bases and V by 8 bases; bases with no gene match: 8. The CDR3 covers 14 residues. The germline V gene has CDR1 SQVTM and CDR2 ANQGSEA. CDR3 sequence (DNA): TGCAGCTCTGAGGGGACTAGCGGGGGCGATGAGCAGTTCTTC. Translated, it gives CSSEGTSGGDEQFF.

The chain links TRBV10-3 to TRBJ2-7; 8 bases are shared with TRBD1. CDR1 and CDR2 from the germline V gene are ENHRY and SYGVKD. The junction had 4 bases not matched to a gene; V was cut back by 0 bases and J by 0 bases. The CDR3 is 16 amino acids. The CDR3 DNA reads as TGTGCCATCAGTGAGTCGGGACAGGTGAGCTCCTACGAGCAGTACTTC. This gives the protein CAISESGQVSSYEQYF.

J is TRBJ1-2 and V is TRBV6-5; D perhaps matches TRBD1 (6 bases). The ends were cut back, 5 bases at V and 7 bases at J, with 11 bases in the middle. The CDR3 has 12 residues. Germline assignment: CDR1 MNHEY and CDR2 SVGAGI. The DNA for the CDR3 is TGTGCCAGCAGTCCACCGGACAGTGGCTACACCTTC. Protein: CASSPPDSGYTF.

The rearrangement links TRBV2 to TRBJ1-4; 9 bases match TRBD1. This CDR3 contains 16 residues. V was pared by 3 bases and J by 7 bases, with 9 bases of the junction left unmatched. Germline CDR1 SNHLY, CDR2 FYNNEI. This chain's CDR3 is CASSDPRTGEGEKLFF. The DNA of the CDR3 is TGTGCCAGCAGTGATCCTAGGACAGGGGAAGGTGAAAAACTGTTTTTT.

The chain recombines TRBV10-1 with TRBJ1-2; TRBD1 matches at 9 bases. V shed 5 bases and J 4 bases; nucleotides not matched to a gene: 2. The CDR3 covers 13 residues. In germline, CDR1 is WNHNN, CDR2 SYGVQD (reference sequence). The CDR3 nucleotides are TGCGCCAGCAGTTTGGACAGGGGCTATGGCTACACCTTC. Encoded protein: CASSLDRGYGYTF.

This clone was recorded only once. The J gene is TRBJ2-7, the V gene TRBV5-1; D is unclear. The CDR3 has 16 amino acids. V gave up 4 bases and J gave up 8 bases, with 25 bases separating them. The germline V gene has CDR1 SGHRS and CDR2 YFSETQ. The CDR3 loop is CASSEEASFPPVQQYF. The CDR3 DNA is TGCGCCAGCAGCGAAGAGGCTAGTTTCCCGCCGGTACAGCAGTACTTC.

The chain links TRBV5-6 to TRBJ2-7; TRBD2 is a possible D gene (5 bases). The CDR3 is 14 amino acids. Germline V gene lookup returns CDR1 SGHDT and CDR2 YYEEEE. Trimming took off 4 bases at V and 2 bases at J, with 13 bases between the two ends. CDR3 in DNA: TGTGCCAGCAGCCGCCCGGGGTCTCCCTACGAGCAGTACTTC. It is translated as CASSRPGSPYEQYF.

This clone was observed a few times. The rearrangement uses TRBV3-1 (or the pseudogene TRBV3-2) and TRBJ2-2; TRBD2 aligns across 9 bases. After removal of 3 bases from V and 5 bases from J, the junction contained 10 bases not matched to a gene. The CDR3 covers 17 residues. Germline lookup yields CDR1 LGHDT and CDR2 YNNKEL (reference sequence). The DNA for the CDR3 is TGTGCCAGCAGCCACGACTGGGGGACTAGCCCTACCGGGGAGCTGTTTTTT. It encodes CASSHDWGTSPTGELFF.

J is TRBJ2-3 and V is TRBV30; 11 bases align to TRBD2. Germline V gene sequence: CDR1 GTSNPN, CDR2 SVGIG (reference sequence). CDR3 size: 12 residues. CDR3 amino acids: CVAGGQADTQYF. The CDR3 bases are TGTGTAGCGGGGGGGCAGGCAGATACGCAGTATTTT.

The chain has TRBV2 and TRBJ2-7, with D perhaps matching TRBD1 (6 bases). V shed 3 bases and J shed 2 bases, with 8 bases lying between them. The CDR3 is made up of 13 amino acids. Germline V gives CDR1 SNHLY, CDR2 FYNNEI. CDR3 sequence reads: CASSEDSTYEQYF. CDR3 in DNA: TGTGCCAGCAGTGAGGACAGCACCTACGAGCAGTACTTC.